The sequence of this T cell receptor (beta chain) was determined in a study of blood T cell repertoires in COVID-19. About the study: The origin of the acute and convalescent COVID-19 samples was the United States, Italy and Spain. The analysed material was cDNA or gDNA that came from T cells, B-cell-depleted T cells, or PBMCs.

Per the authors' pipeline: Counts of nucleated cells, estimated from reference gene primer amplification, were obtained. The data were produced by immunoSEQ multiplex PCR, yet TCRdb's version contains in-frame clones alone and is incomplete. The DNA was the basis for D and trimming; V, J and clone size are from that table. The sample includes 200,000 to 250,000 clones, roughly 90% seen only once; the top ten take roughly 2.5%. CDR1 and CDR2 (germline): LGHNA, YNFKEQ. Trimming stripped 5 bases from V and 3 bases from J, with 14 bases between. The CDR3 has 14 residues. What was sequenced was peripheral blood. The rearrangement joins TRBV4-2 to TRBJ2-7; D is perhaps TRBD1 (6 bases). This receptor was identified in a woman aged 55-70 years with acute or convalescent COVID-19. The CDR3 DNA reads TGTGCCAGCAGCAAACAGGGAGCCGTCTACGAGCAGTACTTC. It yields the protein CASSKQGAVYEQYF.